The rows below give T cell receptor beta chains drawn from one sample of a study of cytomegalovirus exposure and HLA in healthy donors. The assay was immunoSEQ multiplex PCR, and TCRdb's table has in-frame clones only and misses some. The sample shows some 240,000 clones, 60% to 80% of them seen only once. The sequenced material came from PBMCs. These receptor sequences come from a male donor in good health and CMV-seronegative. CDR3s include the opening cysteine and the closing phenylalanine or tryptophan. D genes are given only for firm matches. Clone sizes are given selectively: once, few, many, or a class where the clone is expanded.

clone size: few; J gene: TRBJ2-7; D gene: TRBD2; V gene: TRBV6-5; CDR3 protein: CASRTRTSGKWEQYF; CDR3 DNA: TGTGCCAGCAGGACAAGGACTAGCGGGAAATGGGAGCAGTACTTC
clone size: -; J gene: TRBJ2-7; D gene: -; V gene: TRBV5-1; CDR3 protein: CASSLTHSYYEQYF; CDR3 DNA: TGCGCCAGCAGCTTGACTCATTCTTACTACGAGCAGTACTTC
clone size: -; J gene: TRBJ1-3; D gene: -; V gene: TRBV7-9; CDR3 protein: CASSPLGGIGNTIYF; CDR3 DNA: TGTGCCAGCAGCCCTCTAGGGGGAATTGGAAACACCATATATTTT
clone size: -; J gene: TRBJ2-1; D gene: TRBD2; V gene: TRBV19; CDR3 protein: CATRTSGASSYNEQFF; CDR3 DNA: TGTGCCACCAGAACTAGCGGTGCGAGCTCCTACAATGAGCAGTTCTTC
clone size: once; J gene: TRBJ2-3; D gene: TRBD2; V gene: TRBV6-1; CDR3 protein: CASSILAGGPDTQYF; CDR3 DNA: TGTGCCAGCAGCATACTAGCGGGAGGGCCAGATACGCAGTATTTT
clone size: few; J gene: TRBJ2-1; D gene: TRBD1; V gene: TRBV6-5; CDR3 protein: CASTMDRGLNEQFF; CDR3 DNA: TGTGCCAGCACGATGGACAGGGGGCTCAATGAGCAGTTCTTC
clone size: once; J gene: TRBJ2-1; D gene: -; V gene: TRBV21-1; CDR3 protein: CASILADVSYNEQFF; CDR3 DNA: TGTGCCAGCATCCTAGCAGACGTCTCCTACAATGAGCAGTTCTTC
clone size: -; J gene: TRBJ1-3; D gene: TRBD1; V gene: TRBV6-1; CDR3 protein: CASSDLKDRIGNTIYF; CDR3 DNA: TGTGCCAGCAGTGACCTGAAGGACAGGATAGGAAACACCATATATTTT
clone size: -; J gene: TRBJ1-1; D gene: TRBD1; V gene: TRBV5-4; CDR3 protein: CASSLRTGVNTEAFF; CDR3 DNA: TGTGCCAGCAGCTTGAGGACAGGGGTGAACACTGAAGCTTTCTTT
clone size: few; J gene: TRBJ1-4; D gene: TRBD1; V gene: TRBV5-4; CDR3 protein: CASSPNYRGELFF; CDR3 DNA: TGTGCCAGCAGCCCGAATTACAGGGGGGAACTGTTTTTT
clone size: few; J gene: TRBJ2-7; D gene: TRBD1; V gene: TRBV4-2; CDR3 protein: CASSQDRGRRTGSRDEQYF; CDR3 DNA: TGTGCCAGCAGCCAAGACCGGGGCCGCCGGACAGGGTCTCGGGACGAGCAGTACTTC
clone size: -; J gene: TRBJ2-2; D gene: -; V gene: TRBV30; CDR3 protein: CAWSWGTGTGELFF; CDR3 DNA: TGTGCCTGGAGTTGGGGCACCGGGACCGGGGAGCTGTTTTTT
clone size: -; J gene: TRBJ2-1; D gene: -; V gene: TRBV10-2; CDR3 protein: CASSESRRATEQFF; CDR3 DNA: TGCGCCAGCAGTGAGTCTCGGAGAGCCACTGAGCAGTTCTTC
clone size: -; J gene: TRBJ1-1; D gene: -; V gene: TRBV10-1; CDR3 protein: CASSGSADANTEAFF; CDR3 DNA: TGCGCCAGCAGTGGCTCGGCGGATGCTAACACTGAAGCTTTCTTT
clone size: few; J gene: TRBJ1-1; D gene: -; V gene: TRBV5-4; CDR3 protein: CASSLTRGTEAFF; CDR3 DNA: TGTGCCAGCAGCTTGACAAGGGGCACTGAAGCTTTCTTT
clone size: -; J gene: TRBJ2-7; D gene: -; V gene: TRBV9; CDR3 protein: CASSVGAGNYEQYF; CDR3 DNA: TGTGCCAGCAGCGTAGGTGCGGGTAACTACGAGCAGTACTTC
clone size: -; J gene: TRBJ2-7; D gene: TRBD1; V gene: TRBV5-1; CDR3 protein: CASSLGTGAYYEQYF; CDR3 DNA: TGCGCCAGCAGCTTGGGTACAGGGGCCTACTACGAGCAGTACTTC
clone size: few; J gene: TRBJ2-4; D gene: -; V gene: TRBV6-4; CDR3 protein: CASSPTGYGPQYF; CDR3 DNA: TGTGCCAGCAGCCCCACGGGATATGGACCTCAGTACTTC
clone size: -; J gene: TRBJ2-5; D gene: TRBD2; V gene: TRBV7-3; CDR3 protein: CASSSGLAGGGGTQYF; CDR3 DNA: TGTGCCAGCAGCTCGGGACTAGCGGGAGGTGGTGGGACCCAGTACTTC
clone size: -; J gene: TRBJ2-3; D gene: -; V gene: TRBV7-9; CDR3 protein: CSSSPTGASTDTQYF; CDR3 DNA: TGTTCCAGCAGCCCTACGGGAGCTAGCACAGATACGCAGTATTTT
clone size: -; J gene: TRBJ2-7; D gene: TRBD1; V gene: TRBV30; CDR3 protein: CAWRTGTYEQYF; CDR3 DNA: TGTGCCTGGCGGACAGGGACCTACGAGCAGTACTTC
clone size: -; J gene: TRBJ2-1; D gene: TRBD2; V gene: TRBV19; CDR3 protein: CASSIDLAGALGEQFF; CDR3 DNA: TGTGCCAGTAGTATAGATCTAGCGGGGGCCCTTGGTGAGCAGTTCTTC
clone size: few; J gene: TRBJ2-5; D gene: TRBD1; V gene: TRBV6-1; CDR3 protein: CASSAPTGGETQYF; CDR3 DNA: TGTGCCAGCAGTGCTCCAACAGGGGGGGAGACCCAGTACTTC
clone size: once; J gene: TRBJ2-1; D gene: TRBD1; V gene: TRBV2; CDR3 protein: CASSRQGVAYEQFF; CDR3 DNA: TGTGCCAGCAGTCGACAGGGTGTCGCGTATGAGCAGTTCTTC
clone size: -; J gene: TRBJ2-5; D gene: -; V gene: TRBV7-9; CDR3 protein: CASSKSRGRQGGEGETQYF; CDR3 DNA: TGTGCCAGCAGCAAATCAAGAGGCAGACAGGGAGGCGAGGGGGAGACCCAGTACTTC
clone size: -; J gene: TRBJ2-7; D gene: -; V gene: TRBV27; CDR3 protein: CASSLWGTPSGSSSYEQYF; CDR3 DNA: TGTGCCAGCAGTTTATGGGGGACTCCCTCGGGTTCCAGCTCCTACGAGCAGTACTTC
clone size: -; J gene: TRBJ1-1; D gene: TRBD1; V gene: TRBV6-5; CDR3 protein: CASSYSRGHTEAFF; CDR3 DNA: TGTGCCAGCAGTTACTCCAGGGGGCACACTGAAGCTTTCTTT
clone size: once; J gene: TRBJ2-5; D gene: TRBD1; V gene: TRBV5-1; CDR3 protein: CASSLVTGGETQYF; CDR3 DNA: TGCGCCAGCAGCTTGGTCACAGGGGGGGAGACCCAGTACTTC
clone size: few; J gene: TRBJ1-5; D gene: -; V gene: TRBV6-5; CDR3 protein: CASSQGFSQPQHF; CDR3 DNA: TGTGCCAGCAGCCAGGGGTTTAGTCAGCCCCAGCATTTT
clone size: -; J gene: TRBJ1-5; D gene: -; V gene: TRBV27; CDR3 protein: CASSLEGGPWPQHF; CDR3 DNA: TGTGCCAGCAGTTTAGAGGGAGGTCCGTGGCCCCAGCATTTT
clone size: -; J gene: TRBJ2-7; D gene: TRBD2; V gene: TRBV5-6; CDR3 protein: CASSLELAAYEQYF; CDR3 DNA: TGTGCCAGCAGCTTGGAACTAGCGGCCTACGAGCAGTACTTC
clone size: -; J gene: TRBJ2-2; D gene: TRBD2; V gene: TRBV18; CDR3 protein: CASSPRLAGGGPGELFF; CDR3 DNA: TGTGCCAGCTCACCTCGGCTAGCGGGAGGCGGCCCCGGGGAGCTGTTTTTT
clone size: -; J gene: TRBJ2-7; D gene: -; V gene: TRBV2; CDR3 protein: CASSPGAYEQYF; CDR3 DNA: TGTGCCAGCAGCCCCGGGGCCTACGAGCAGTACTTC
clone size: -; J gene: TRBJ2-7; D gene: TRBD1; V gene: TRBV27; CDR3 protein: CASSLRGLLYEQYF; CDR3 DNA: TGTGCCAGCAGTCTAAGGGGGCTCTTGTACGAGCAGTACTTC
clone size: -; J gene: TRBJ2-1; D gene: -; V gene: TRBV6-6; CDR3 protein: CASSYPRSTGEQFF; CDR3 DNA: TGTGCCAGCAGTTACCCCCGTTCGACAGGCGAGCAGTTCTTC
clone size: -; J gene: TRBJ2-2; D gene: -; V gene: TRBV18; CDR3 protein: CASVGGGGELFF; CDR3 DNA: TGTGCCAGCGTCGGCGGAGGAGGGGAGCTGTTTTTT
clone size: -; J gene: TRBJ2-5; D gene: -; V gene: TRBV5-5; CDR3 protein: CASSPDGGKETQYF; CDR3 DNA: TGTGCCAGCAGCCCGGATGGGGGGAAAGAGACCCAGTACTTC
clone size: -; J gene: TRBJ2-7; D gene: TRBD1; V gene: TRBV7-8; CDR3 protein: CASSLVGQVNYEQYF; CDR3 DNA: TGTGCCAGCAGCTTAGTAGGACAGGTCAACTACGAGCAGTACTTC
clone size: few; J gene: TRBJ1-1; D gene: -; V gene: TRBV4-1; CDR3 protein: CASSPQTGLPEAFF; CDR3 DNA: TGCGCCAGCAGCCCCCAAACAGGGTTGCCTGAAGCTTTCTTT
clone size: -; J gene: TRBJ1-5; D gene: -; V gene: TRBV19; CDR3 protein: CASSWGLGQPQHF; CDR3 DNA: TGTGCCAGTAGTTGGGGGCTCGGTCAGCCCCAGCATTTT
clone size: -; J gene: TRBJ2-7; D gene: TRBD2; V gene: TRBV10-1; CDR3 protein: CASSEASGSPYEQYF; CDR3 DNA: TGCGCCAGCAGTGAGGCTAGCGGGAGCCCCTACGAGCAGTACTTC
clone size: -; J gene: TRBJ1-1; D gene: -; V gene: TRBV18; CDR3 protein: CASSLLTGDTEAFF; CDR3 DNA: TGTGCCAGCTCCCTTTTGACCGGGGACACTGAAGCTTTCTTT
clone size: -; J gene: TRBJ2-1; D gene: TRBD2; V gene: TRBV12-5; CDR3 protein: CASGLAPSGSHNEQFF; CDR3 DNA: TGTGCTAGTGGTTTGGCGCCTAGCGGGTCCCACAATGAGCAGTTCTTC
clone size: -; J gene: TRBJ2-5; D gene: -; V gene: TRBV18; CDR3 protein: CASSLGQETQYF; CDR3 DNA: TGTGCCAGCTCCCTCGGGCAAGAGACCCAGTACTTC
clone size: -; J gene: TRBJ1-2; D gene: -; V gene: TRBV19; CDR3 protein: CASTIVAGLYGYTF; CDR3 DNA: TGTGCCAGTACCATAGTAGCAGGGCTCTATGGCTACACCTTC
clone size: -; J gene: TRBJ1-4; D gene: -; V gene: TRBV27; CDR3 protein: CASSSFPTNEKLFF; CDR3 DNA: TGTGCCAGCAGTAGCTTTCCAACTAATGAAAAACTGTTTTTT
clone size: -; J gene: TRBJ2-1; D gene: -; V gene: TRBV6-6; CDR3 protein: CASSRAGTVYNEQFF; CDR3 DNA: TGTGCCAGCAGTCGAGCCGGGACTGTATACAATGAGCAGTTCTTC
clone size: -; J gene: TRBJ2-3; D gene: TRBD2; V gene: TRBV7-9; CDR3 protein: CASSLLPTSVTDTQYF; CDR3 DNA: TGTGCCAGCAGCTTACTTCCAACTAGCGTCACAGATACGCAGTATTTT
clone size: -; J gene: TRBJ2-7; D gene: TRBD2; V gene: TRBV28; CDR3 protein: CASSPGLGTYEQYF; CDR3 DNA: TGTGCCAGCAGCCCGGGACTAGGGACCTACGAGCAGTACTTC
clone size: -; J gene: TRBJ2-3; D gene: TRBD1; V gene: TRBV19; CDR3 protein: CASSPGQGGTDTQYF; CDR3 DNA: TGTGCCAGTAGTCCGGGACAGGGGGGCACAGATACGCAGTATTTT
clone size: -; J gene: TRBJ2-7; D gene: TRBD1; V gene: TRBV5-1; CDR3 protein: CASGNRGYEQYF; CDR3 DNA: TGCGCCAGCGGGAACAGGGGCTACGAGCAGTACTTC
clone size: -; J gene: TRBJ1-2; D gene: TRBD1; V gene: TRBV29-1; CDR3 protein: CSARDRNYGYTF; CDR3 DNA: TGCAGCGCCCGGGACAGGAACTATGGCTACACCTTC
clone size: -; J gene: TRBJ2-7; D gene: TRBD1; V gene: TRBV29-1; CDR3 protein: CSVEQGATYEQYF; CDR3 DNA: TGCAGCGTTGAACAGGGGGCTACCTACGAGCAGTACTTC
clone size: once; J gene: TRBJ1-1; D gene: -; V gene: TRBV16; CDR3 protein: CASSQSRGSRNTEAFF; CDR3 DNA: TGTGCCAGCAGCCAATCGAGAGGATCTCGGAACACTGAAGCTTTCTTT